These 31 T cell receptor beta chains share one sample of origin, sequenced in a study of B cell selection in AIRE deficiency. The sorted conventional CD4 T cells were gated as CD4+CD127+. Clones were sequenced by immunoSEQ multiplex PCR, and TCRdb holds only the in-frame ones, with some missing. Of fewer than 25,000 clones in the sample, about 95% were seen once. Sequencing was done on a sample of CD4+CD127+ conventional T cells sorted from PBMCs. The receptors stem from a human donor in good health.

This chain joins TRBV6-5 and TRBJ2-7, with 12 bases fitting TRBD1. Germline CDR1 and CDR2: MNHEY and SVGAGI. The V segment lost 0 bases and the J segment 5 bases; nucleotides outside the gene matches: 5. CDR3 length equals 16 residues. The CDR3 DNA sequence: TGTGCCAGCAGTTACTCAAGGGGACAGGGGGCCCACGAGCAGTACTTC. It specifies CASSYSRGQGAHEQYF.

This chain connects TRBV30 to TRBJ2-7; no reliable D call. Trimming left V 0 bases short and J 0 bases short, with 6 bases between. The CDR3 has 13 amino acids. Germline CDR1 is GTSNPN and CDR2 is SVGIG (reference sequence). This CDR3 reads CAWSVLDSYEQYF. The CDR3 nucleotides read TGTGCCTGGAGTGTACTCGACTCCTACGAGCAGTACTTC. Supplemented by reference TRBV30 and TRBJ2-7, the full variable domain reads SQTIHQWPATLVQPVGSPLSLECTVEGTSNPNLYWYRQAAGRGLQLLFYSVGIGQISSEVPQNLSASRPQDRQFILSSKKLLLSDSGFYLCAWSVLDSYEQYFGPGTRLTVT.

The V call is TRBV2, the J call TRBJ2-3, with TRBD2 matching over 8 bases. Trimming at V came to 3 bases and at J to 4 bases, leaving 12 bases not matched to a gene. The CDR3 is 17 amino acids. Germline CDR1 and CDR2: SNHLY and FYNNEI. CDR3 bases: TGTGCCAGCAGTGACGGGTCCGGCCGGGGGGGCCCAGATACGCAGTATTTT. Translating gives CASSDGSGRGGPDTQYF.

The genes are TRBV5-1 and TRBJ2-7; D may be TRBD1 or TRBD2 (5 bases each). Trimming left V 4 bases short and J 1 base short, with 12 bases between. The V gene's germline CDR1 is SGHRS and CDR2 YFSETQ. This CDR3 contains 14 residues. CDR3 loop: CASSLWDGSYEQYF. CDR3 nucleotides: TGCGCCAGCAGCCTATGGGACGGATCCTACGAGCAGTACTTC.

The chain uses TRBV30 and TRBJ2-7, with D possibly matching TRBD2 (7 bases). Germline V CDR1 and CDR2: GTSNPN, SVGIG (reference sequence). V was cut by 0 bases and J by 1 base, with 10 bases left in between. The length of the CDR3 is 14 residues. Written as DNA, the CDR3 is TGTGCCTGGAGTGTACGGGGGGCTTCCTACGAGCAGTACTTC. The encoded protein is CAWSVRGASYEQYF. Filled out from reference TRBV30 and TRBJ2-7, the complete variable domain reads SQTIHQWPATLVQPVGSPLSLECTVEGTSNPNLYWYRQAAGRGLQLLFYSVGIGQISSEVPQNLSASRPQDRQFILSSKKLLLSDSGFYLCAWSVRGASYEQYFGPGTRLTVT.

This sequence joins TRBV2 and TRBJ2-7; no reliable D call. The V end lost 2 bases, the J end lost 0 bases, and 5 bases lay between the germline ends. The CDR3 is 13 amino acids. Germline V lookup: CDR1 SNHLY, CDR2 FYNNEI. The CDR3 coding sequence is TGTGCCAGCAGTGAACGCAGCTCCTACGAGCAGTACTTC. This codes for CASSERSSYEQYF. The entire variable domain, with the rest obtained from reference TRBV2 and TRBJ2-7, is as follows: EPEVTQTPSHQVTQMGQEVILRCVPISNHLYFYWYRQILGQKVEFLVSFYNNEISEKSEIFDDQFSVERPDGSNFTLKIRSTKLEDSAMYFCASSERSSYEQYFGPGTRLTVT.

The rearrangement joins TRBV10-1 to TRBJ2-2; the D is unclear. CDR1 is WNHNN, CDR2 SYGVQD, per germline (reference sequence). Trimming stripped 3 bases from V and 5 bases from J, with 7 bases between. The CDR3 is 13 residues long. The CDR3 reads CASSDLETGELFF. Written as DNA, the CDR3 is TGCGCCAGCAGTGATCTAGAAACCGGGGAGCTGTTTTTT.

V and J are TRBV5-1 and TRBJ1-1; D call uncertain. CDR1 and CDR2 (germline): SGHRS, YFSETQ. The ends were cut back, 6 bases at V and 1 base at J, with 4 bases in the middle. The CDR3 sequence is 11 residues long. The chain's CDR3 is CASIQNTEAFF. The CDR3 DNA follows: TGCGCCAGCATTCAGAACACTGAAGCTTTCTTT.

The CDR3 bases are TGTGCCAGCAGCCCTAACAGGGGGCTGAGGAACGAGCAGTACTTC. This translates into CASSPNRGLRNEQYF. The chain uses TRBV25-1 and TRBJ2-7; the match to TRBD1 covers 9 bases. Looked up from germline, CDR1 is MGHDK and CDR2 is SYGVNS. CDR3 length: 15 amino acids. Unmatched junction bases numbered 11, after V lost 6 bases and J lost 5 bases.

V is TRBV7-2 and J is TRBJ1-4, with 9 bases aligning to TRBD1. The CDR3 spans 15 residues. Looked up from germline, CDR1 is SGHTA and CDR2 is FQGNSA. Trimming took 5 bases from V and 7 from J; bases not matched to a gene: 8. The CDR3 nucleotides read TGTGCCAGCAGCCAGTCCGGGACAGGGAGTGAAAAACTGTTTTTT. It encodes CASSQSGTGSEKLFF. The whole variable domain, remainder taken from reference TRBV7-2 and TRBJ1-4, is GAGVSQSPSNKVTEKGKDVELRCDPISGHTALYWYRQSLGQGLEFLIYFQGNSAPDKSGLPSDRFSAERTGGSVSTLTIQRTQQEDSAVYLCASSQSGTGSEKLFFGSGTQLSVL.

The chain links TRBV10-3 to TRBJ1-3; D might be TRBD1 (6 bases). The CDR3 contains 15 residues. Germline-derived CDR1 and CDR2 are ENHRY and SYGVKD. V dropped 1 base and J dropped 2 bases, with 9 bases sitting between them. CDR3 in amino acids: CAISELQGPGNTIYF. The CDR3, as DNA: TGTGCCATCAGTGAGTTACAGGGCCCTGGAAACACCATATATTTT.

This sequence joins TRBV4-3 and TRBJ1-2; TRBD1 is a possible D gene (5 bases). Germline values: CDR1 LGHNA, CDR2 YSLEER. V was shortened by 1 base and J by 8 bases, with 11 bases between the two germline ends. The CDR3 loop spans 13 amino acids. CDR3 protein: CASSQGGAGGYTF. In nucleotides, the CDR3 is TGCGCCAGCAGCCAAGGCGGGGCCGGGGGCTACACCTTC.

This rearrangement joins TRBV7-3 to TRBJ2-1, with 9 bases that match TRBD1. Germline V lookup: CDR1 SGHTA, CDR2 FQGTGA. The V and J ends lost 1 base and 4 bases, in that order; junction bases with no gene match: 2. The CDR3 is made up of 15 amino acids. The CDR3 sequence is CASSLMGQGYNEQFF. For the CDR3, the DNA is TGTGCCAGCAGCTTAATGGGACAGGGATACAATGAGCAGTTCTTC. Based on the CDR3 plus reference TRBV7-3 and TRBJ2-1, the full variable domain is GAGVSQTPSNKVTEKGKYVELRCDPISGHTALYWYRQSLGQGPEFLIYFQGTGAADDSGLPNDRFFAVRPEGSVSTLKIQRTERGDSAVYLCASSLMGQGYNEQFFGPGTRLTVL.

The chain uses TRBV15 and TRBJ2-7, with D perhaps assigned TRBD1 or TRBD2 (7 bases each). In germline, CDR1 is LNHNV, CDR2 YYDKDF (reference sequence). Between the trimmed V and J ends, which lost 4 bases and 3 bases, there was a span of 16 bases. The CDR3 runs to 15 residues. The CDR3 spells CATSKRQGGSYEQYF. The CDR3 nucleotides read TGTGCCACCAGCAAAAGACAGGGAGGGAGCTACGAGCAGTACTTC.

The chain links TRBV9 to TRBJ1-2, with a possible D match to TRBD1 (6 bases). V lost 4 bases and J lost 8, with 15 bases in between. Germline lookup yields CDR1 SGDLS and CDR2 YYNGEE. The CDR3 is 13 amino acids. The CDR3 DNA sequence: TGTGCCAGCAGCTCTGAAACAGGGTCCGGCTACACCTTC. This translates into CASSSETGSGYTF. Together with reference TRBV9 and TRBJ1-2, the CDR3 gives the full variable domain: DSGVTQTPKHLITATGQRVTLRCSPRSGDLSVYWYQQSLDQGLQFLIQYYNGEERAKGNILERFSAQQFPDLHSELNLSSLELGDSALYFCASSSETGSGYTFGSGTRLTVV.

V gene TRBV4-2 combines with J gene TRBJ2-2; TRBD2 matches at 7 bases. CDR1 is LGHNA, CDR2 YNFKEQ, per germline. The ends lost 3 bases at V and 2 bases at J; junction bases unmatched: 3. CDR3 length: 15 residues. As DNA, the CDR3 is TGTGCCAGCAGCCACAGCGGGGTTAACACCGGGGAGCTGTTTTTT. This gives the protein CASSHSGVNTGELFF.

The chain employs TRBV30 and TRBJ1-2, with D hard to call. The CDR3 consists of 13 residues. Trimming took 0 bases from V and 6 from J, leaving 11 bases between them. The germline V gene has CDR1 GTSNPN and CDR2 SVGIG (reference sequence). CDR3 sequence reads: CAWSVSTGNGYTF. The CDR3 DNA reads TGTGCCTGGAGTGTATCGACGGGCAATGGCTACACCTTC. The full variable domain, completed using reference TRBV30 and TRBJ1-2, is SQTIHQWPATLVQPVGSPLSLECTVEGTSNPNLYWYRQAAGRGLQLLFYSVGIGQISSEVPQNLSASRPQDRQFILSSKKLLLSDSGFYLCAWSVSTGNGYTFGSGTRLTVV.

V usage is TRBV5-1 and J usage is TRBJ1-1; D perhaps matches TRBD1 (5 bases). Germline CDR1 reads SGHRS; CDR2 reads YFSETQ. CDR3 length: 14 residues. V was cut by 0 bases and J by 0 bases, with 6 bases left in between. The DNA of the CDR3 is TGCGCCAGCAGCTTGGCAGGGATGAACACTGAAGCTTTCTTT. Translating gives CASSLAGMNTEAFF.

CDR3 in amino acids: CASSIGLAGGKPIFYEQYF. The CDR3, as DNA: TGTGCCAGTAGTATAGGGCTAGCGGGGGGGAAACCGATATTCTACGAGCAGTACTTC. This chain uses TRBV19 with TRBJ2-7, with 12 bases that match TRBD2. V was pared by 1 base and J by 3 bases, with 13 bases of the junction left unmatched. The CDR3 extends over 19 amino acids. In germline, CDR1 is LNHDA, CDR2 SQIVND (reference sequence).

This chain connects TRBV15 to TRBJ2-7; 7 positions match TRBD2. Trimming took 4 bases from V and 7 from J; bases not matched to a gene: 7. The germline V gene has CDR1 LNHNV and CDR2 YYDKDF (reference sequence). The CDR3 extends over 13 amino acids. The CDR3 sequence is CATSTSSGGEQYF. CDR3 sequence (DNA): TGTGCCACCAGCACATCATCGGGGGGAGAGCAGTACTTC. Full variable domain (remainder filled in from reference TRBV15 and TRBJ2-7): DAMVIQNPRYQVTQFGKPVTLSCSQTLNHNVMYWYQQKSSQAPKLLFHYYDKDFNNEADTPDNFQSRRPNTSFCFLDIRSPGLGDTAMYLCATSTSSGGEQYFGPGTRLTVT.

The CDR3 DNA sequence: TGTGCCGGACGGAAAATGGGTAGGGGGAGCCCTTGCGGCTACACCTTC. It translates to CAGRKMGRGSPCGYTF. V gene TRBV21-1 combines with J gene TRBJ1-2; the table's D call, TRBD1, has no DNA check behind it. TRBV21-1 counts as a pseudogene. There are 16 residues in the CDR3.

The gene calls are TRBV5-1 and TRBJ1-2; 9 bases are shared with TRBD1. V lost 4 bases to trimming and J lost 7 bases; unmatched junction nucleotides: 5. This CDR3 is 13 amino acids long. Germline CDR1 is SGHRS and CDR2 is YFSETQ. The CDR3 protein is CASSGTGFVGYTF. CDR3 DNA sequence: TGCGCCAGCAGCGGGACAGGGTTCGTTGGCTACACCTTC.

J is TRBJ2-3 and V is TRBV5-4, with 12 bases fitting TRBD2. The V gene's germline CDR1 is SGHNT and CDR2 YYREEE (reference sequence). This CDR3 is 17 amino acids long. V shed 0 bases, J shed 5 bases, and the junction held 7 bases outside the gene matches. The CDR3 spells CASSLGLAGGQKDTQYF. Here the CDR3 DNA reads TGTGCCAGCAGCTTGGGGCTAGCGGGGGGGCAGAAAGATACGCAGTATTTT.

The J gene is TRBJ1-3, the V gene TRBV19, with 7 bases that match TRBD1. The CDR3 totals 17 residues. J was trimmed by 0 bases and V by 5 bases; bases with no gene match: 10. Germline V lookup: CDR1 LNHDA, CDR2 SQIVND (reference sequence). Here the CDR3 DNA reads TGTGCCAGTAGTTTAGGGGGCGCACCGATCTCTGGAAACACCATATATTTT. Protein product: CASSLGGAPISGNTIYF.

The gene calls are TRBV7-9 and TRBJ1-1; the D gene is possibly TRBD1 (5 bases). Germline CDR1 reads SEHNR; CDR2 reads FQNEAQ (reference sequence). The CDR3 is 14 residues long. V lost 8 bases and J 0 bases, leaving 13 bases between the germline ends. The CDR3 coding sequence is TGTGCCAGCTTCGGGGGAGGGATGAACACTGAAGCTTTCTTT. Translating gives CASFGGGMNTEAFF.

The chain employs TRBV7-2 and TRBJ2-6; D is unclear. The better agreement between TRBJ2-7 and the DNA end casts doubt on the J call. The CDR3 has 12 residues. In germline, CDR1 is SGHTA, CDR2 FQGNSA. CDR3: CASSLDYGEQYF. CDR3 coding DNA: TGTGCCAGCAGCTTAGACTACGGAGAGCAGTACTTC.

This clone has only one observation. This chain connects TRBV5-1 to TRBJ2-5; TRBD2 matches 12 bases. The CDR3 runs 15 residues. CDR1 is SGHRS, CDR2 YFSETQ, per germline. Germline trimming cut 4 bases from V and 5 bases from J; bases unmatched to any gene: 6. The CDR3 coding sequence is TGCGCCAGCAGCCCTAGCGGGGGGGCCGGGGAGACCCAGTACTTC. As protein: CASSPSGGAGETQYF.

The chain has TRBV11-3 and TRBJ2-5; possibly TRBD2 for D (6 bases). Germline V gene sequence: CDR1 SGHNT, CDR2 YENEEA. Trimming stripped 1 base from V and 4 bases from J, with 10 bases between. The CDR3 length is 14 residues. The CDR3 is CASSLGQGGETQYF. The CDR3 coding sequence is TGTGCCAGCAGCTTAGGGCAGGGAGGAGAGACCCAGTACTTC. The variable domain in full, completed from reference TRBV11-3 and TRBJ2-5, reads EAGVVQSPRYKIIEKKQPVAFWCNPISGHNTLYWYLQNLGQGPELLIRYENEEAVDDSQLPKDRFSAERLKGVDSTLKIQPAELGDSAVYLCASSLGQGGETQYFGPGTRLLVL.

This rearrangement joins TRBV19 to TRBJ2-7, with 7 bases matching TRBD1. This CDR3 is 16 amino acids long. Unmatched junction bases numbered 8, after V lost 3 bases and J lost 0 bases. Germline lookup yields CDR1 LNHDA and CDR2 SQIVND (reference sequence). The CDR3 loop reads CASSIISGTASYEQYF. DNA of the CDR3: TGTGCCAGTAGTATCATCTCCGGGACAGCCTCCTACGAGCAGTACTTC.

This clone has only one observation. CDR3 loop: CASSLDGSNQPQHF. Here the CDR3 DNA reads TGCGCCAGCAGCTTGGACGGGAGCAATCAGCCCCAGCATTTT. This rearrangement joins TRBV5-1 to TRBJ1-5; no definite D call. The germline V and J ends were trimmed by 0 bases and 1 base, with 5 bases remaining between them. Germline assignment: CDR1 SGHRS and CDR2 YFSETQ. This CDR3 contains 14 residues.

The V call is TRBV5-4, the J call TRBJ1-3; D remains ambiguous. Trimming left V 4 bases short and J 0 bases short, with 17 bases between. Germline CDR1 reads SGHNT; CDR2 reads YYREEE (reference sequence). CDR3 length equals 17 residues. CDR3 residues: CASSPGGLGFSGNTIYF. The CDR3, as DNA: TGTGCCAGCAGCCCAGGAGGACTGGGGTTCTCTGGAAACACCATATATTTT.